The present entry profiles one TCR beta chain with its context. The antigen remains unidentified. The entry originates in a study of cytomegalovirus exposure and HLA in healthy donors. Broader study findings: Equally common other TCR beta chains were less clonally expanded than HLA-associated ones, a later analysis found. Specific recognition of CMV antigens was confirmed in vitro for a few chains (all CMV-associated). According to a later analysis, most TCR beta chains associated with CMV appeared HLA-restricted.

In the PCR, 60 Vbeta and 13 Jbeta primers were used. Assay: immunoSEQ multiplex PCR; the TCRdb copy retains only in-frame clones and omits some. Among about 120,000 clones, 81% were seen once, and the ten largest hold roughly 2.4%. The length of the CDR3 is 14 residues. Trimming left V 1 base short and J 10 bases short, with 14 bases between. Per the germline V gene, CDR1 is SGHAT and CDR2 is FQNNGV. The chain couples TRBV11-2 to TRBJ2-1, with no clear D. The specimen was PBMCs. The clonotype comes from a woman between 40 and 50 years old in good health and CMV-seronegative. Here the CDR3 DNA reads TGTGCCAGCAGCTTAGTTGTGACGAGGTCAGAGCAGTTCTTC. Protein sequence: CASSLVVTRSEQFF.